The 2 T cell receptor beta chains presented below share a single source sample, sequenced in a study of T-cell memory formation after mild COVID-19. TCRdb re-called the 5' RACE reads with MiXCR, one entry per CDR3 protein. Here the sample spans fewer than 550,000 distinct CDR3 sequences, around 20% being singletons. Sequenced material: PBMCs or a T cell subset sorted from them (not recorded which). These TCRs come from an adult woman who had mild COVID-19 (a few samples of this study predate the infection). Cell type and time point are not known.

This clonotype was recorded at least ten times. The chain has TRBV29-1 and TRBJ2-1; perhaps TRBD2 as D (6 bases). This CDR3 has 15 residues. Per the germline V gene, CDR1 is SQVTM and CDR2 is ANQGSEA. Trimming cost V 6 bases and J 1 base, with 16 bases left between them. The CDR3 loop is CSVHRPGRSYNEQFF. CDR3 sequence (DNA): TGCAGCGTCCATCGACCGGGGAGGTCCTACAATGAGCAGTTCTTC.

This rearrangement joins TRBV7-2 to TRBJ2-2; 9 bases are a match to TRBD1. The CDR3 loop spans 15 amino acids. Per germline, CDR1 SGHTA and CDR2 FQGNSA. V shed 6 bases, J shed 7 bases, and the junction held 9 bases outside the gene matches. The CDR3 sequence: CASRAGTGFVGELFF. Here the CDR3 DNA reads TGTGCCAGCAGAGCCGGGACAGGGTTCGTCGGGGAGCTGTTTTTT.